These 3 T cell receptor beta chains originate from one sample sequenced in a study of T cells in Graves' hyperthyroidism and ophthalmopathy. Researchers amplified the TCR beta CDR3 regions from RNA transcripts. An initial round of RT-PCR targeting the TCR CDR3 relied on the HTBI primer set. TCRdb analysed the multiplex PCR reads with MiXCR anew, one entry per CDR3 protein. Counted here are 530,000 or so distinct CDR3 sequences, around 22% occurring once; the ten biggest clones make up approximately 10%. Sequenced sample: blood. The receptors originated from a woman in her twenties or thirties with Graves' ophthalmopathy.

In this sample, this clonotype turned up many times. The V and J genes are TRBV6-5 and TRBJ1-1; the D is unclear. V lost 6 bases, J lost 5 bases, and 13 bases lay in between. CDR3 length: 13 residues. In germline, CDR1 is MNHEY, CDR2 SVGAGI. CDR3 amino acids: CASRLLGETEAFF. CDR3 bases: TGTGCCAGCAGATTACTAGGAGAGACTGAAGCTTTCTTT.

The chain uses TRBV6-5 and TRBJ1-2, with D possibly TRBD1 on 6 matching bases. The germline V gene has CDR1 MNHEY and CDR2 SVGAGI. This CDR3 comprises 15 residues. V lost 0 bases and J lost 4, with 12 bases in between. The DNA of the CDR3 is TGTGCCAGCAGTTACTCAGGGACATATGGCTATGGCTACACCTTC. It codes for CASSYSGTYGYGYTF.

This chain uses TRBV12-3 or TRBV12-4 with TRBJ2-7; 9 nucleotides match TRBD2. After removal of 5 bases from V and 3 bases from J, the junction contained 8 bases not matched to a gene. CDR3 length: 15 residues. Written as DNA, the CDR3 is TGTGCCAGCAGTCCCCGAGCGGGAGGCCACTACGAGCAGTACTTC. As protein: CASSPRAGGHYEQYF.